This TCR beta chain is from a study of early T cells in non-severe SARS-CoV-2 infection. Study in general: Whole-blood bulk RNA, unsorted, was sequenced, and chains were unpaired. Findings and caveats of the study: A preference for anti-spike CD8 responses marked VDJdb matching, which missed private and CD4 specificities.

Unique molecular identifiers were affixed to single, distinct cDNA molecules. Each CDR3 protein is one row after TCRdb ran MiXCR on the 5' RACE reads. The sample lists tens of thousands of distinct CDR3 sequences; around 5.3% were seen once. Worth noting for this clonotype: What it recognizes is unknown.

The CDR3 loop spans 16 amino acids. Germline V gene data show CDR1 as SGHTA and CDR2 as FQGTGA. Trimming left V 5 bases short and J 0 bases short, with 11 bases between. The genes are TRBV7-3 and TRBJ2-6; D unclear. This TCR came from an adult who was a healthcare worker with PCR-confirmed SARS-CoV-2 infection or an uninfected control (not recorded which). The sequencing sample was made of whole blood. The CDR3: CASSHSGNSGANVLTF. The CDR3 DNA reads TGTGCCAGCAGCCACTCGGGCAACTCTGGGGCCAACGTCCTGACTTTC. Drawing the rest from reference TRBV7-3 and TRBJ2-6, the complete variable domain is GAGVSQTPSNKVTEKGKYVELRCDPISGHTALYWYRQSLGQGPEFLIYFQGTGAADDSGLPNDRFFAVRPEGSVSTLKIQRTERGDSAVYLCASSHSGNSGANVLTFGAGSRLTVL.